The next 21 T cell receptor beta chains were all read from a single sample in a study of blood T cell repertoires in COVID-19. Clones were read by immunoSEQ multiplex PCR, and TCRdb kept only the in-frame ones, dropping some. The table lists about 140,000 clones, 84% of them singletons. Sequencing was performed on PBMCs or T cells enriched from blood (not recorded which). These receptors originate from a man aged 45-65 years in a cohort exposed to, infected with or recovered from COVID-19 (not recorded which).

The chain joins TRBV15 to TRBJ1-5; D may be TRBD1 (6 bases). In germline, CDR1 is LNHNV, CDR2 YYDKDF (reference sequence). V was pared by 0 bases and J by 2 bases, with 23 bases between. CDR3 length equals 20 residues. The CDR3 bases are TGTGCCACCAGCAGAGACTCTAAAACGGGCAGGGGTACGGGCAATCAGCCCCAGCATTTT. Translated, it gives CATSRDSKTGRGTGNQPQHF.

The chain uses TRBV10-1 and TRBJ2-5; weak D call: TRBD2 (7 bases). V lost 11 bases, J lost 2 bases, and 21 bases lay in between. Germline values: CDR1 WNHNN, CDR2 SYGVQD (reference sequence). This CDR3 has 15 residues. The CDR3 loop reads CAGPRGPRGQETQYF. CDR3 sequence (DNA): TGCGCCGGCCCGCGGGGGCCAAGGGGGCAAGAGACCCAGTACTTC.

The rearrangement joins TRBV28 to TRBJ2-7; tentative D call: TRBD2 (6 bases). The CDR3 contains 14 residues. V was cut by 6 bases and J by 1 base, with 13 bases left in between. Germline loops: CDR1 MDHEN, CDR2 SYDVKM. The CDR3 sequence is CASRTRTESYEQYF. Here the CDR3 DNA reads TGTGCCAGCAGGACTAGGACGGAATCCTACGAGCAGTACTTC.

The rearrangement links TRBV7-9 to TRBJ1-1; TRBD1 matches at 11 bases. Germline CDR1 and CDR2: SEHNR and FQNEAQ (reference sequence). V was clipped by 5 bases and J by 3 bases; unmatched bases: 5. The CDR3 contains 15 residues. CDR3 bases: TGTGCCAGCAGCGCGGGACAGGGGGTCGACACTGAAGCTTTCTTT. It translates to CASSAGQGVDTEAFF.

CDR3: CASMLGGNQPQHF. DNA of the CDR3: TGTGCCAGCATGCTCGGGGGCAATCAGCCCCAGCATTTT. The V gene is TRBV2, the J gene TRBJ1-5; D remains unclear. This CDR3 is 13 amino acids long. Trimming shortened V by 7 bases and J by 2 bases, and 9 bases separated the two germline ends. CDR1 is SNHLY and CDR2 is FYNNEI in the germline V gene. Filled out from reference TRBV2 and TRBJ1-5, the complete variable domain reads EPEVTQTPSHQVTQMGQEVILRCVPISNHLYFYWYRQILGQKVEFLVSFYNNEISEKSEIFDDQFSVERPDGSNFTLKIRSTKLEDSAMYFCASMLGGNQPQHFGDGTRLSIL.

This rearrangement joins TRBV5-5 to TRBJ2-5, with 7 bases lining up with TRBD2. This CDR3 region has 15 residues. The germline CDR1 and CDR2 sequences are SGHKS and YYEKEE (reference sequence). V shed 4 bases and J 2 bases; nucleotides not matched to a gene: 8. CDR3 amino acids: CASSREVNVQETQYF. The CDR3 region has the DNA TGTGCCAGCAGCCGGGAGGTTAACGTGCAAGAGACCCAGTACTTC.

V usage is TRBV7-3 and J usage is TRBJ2-2, with TRBD1 identical over 8 bases. The CDR3 is 18 amino acids. Germline-derived CDR1 and CDR2 are SGHTA and FQGTGA. The V and J ends lost 3 bases and 7 bases, in that order; junction bases with no gene match: 16. The CDR3 here is CASSLGTGTGRYSGELFF. The DNA for the CDR3 is TGTGCCAGCAGCTTGGGAACCGGGACAGGTCGTTATAGCGGGGAGCTGTTTTTT.

The chain uses TRBV19 and TRBJ1-5; 7 bases line up with TRBD1. The V segment lost 11 bases and the J segment 3 bases; nucleotides outside the gene matches: 4. The CDR3 is 12 residues long. CDR1 and CDR2 from the germline V gene are LNHDA and SQIVND (reference sequence). The CDR3 loop is CAAGGYNQPQHF. In DNA form, the CDR3 reads TGTGCCGCAGGGGGATACAATCAGCCCCAGCATTTT.

V and J are TRBV28 and TRBJ1-1; 9 bases are shared with TRBD1. CDR1 and CDR2 (germline): MDHEN, SYDVKM. Trimming at V came to 7 bases and at J to 4 bases, leaving 16 bases not matched to a gene. The CDR3 has 17 amino acids. Here the CDR3 reads CASTVSGTGSLATEAFF. CDR3 in DNA: TGTGCCAGCACCGTTTCCGGGACAGGGTCTTTGGCCACTGAAGCTTTCTTT. The full variable domain, in which reference TRBV28 and TRBJ1-1 provide the parts outside the CDR3, is DVKVTQSSRYLVKRTGEKVFLECVQDMDHENMFWYRQDPGLGLRLIYFSYDVKMKEKGDIPEGYSVSREKKERFSLILESASTNQTSMYLCASTVSGTGSLATEAFFGQGTRLTVV.

This chain uses TRBV28 with TRBJ1-5; D ambiguous. The CDR3 is made up of 14 amino acids. The germline V gene encodes CDR1 MDHEN and CDR2 SYDVKM. Trimming pared 3 bases from V and 6 bases from J, leaving 12 bases between. Here the CDR3 DNA reads TGTGCCAGCAGTTTGCGGAGCCTCGTTCAGCCCCAGCATTTT. As protein: CASSLRSLVQPQHF.

This chain joins TRBV2 and TRBJ2-7; 7 nucleotides match TRBD1. V was pared by 6 bases and J by 0 bases, with 2 bases of the junction left unmatched. The length of the CDR3 is 13 residues. Germline V gives CDR1 SNHLY, CDR2 FYNNEI. CDR3 bases: TGTGCCAGCAGCTGGACAGGCTCCTACGAGCAGTACTTC. Its translation is CASSWTGSYEQYF.

The V gene is TRBV24-1, the J gene TRBJ2-5; weak D call: TRBD1 (6 bases). Trimming cost V 3 bases and J 3 bases, with 13 bases left between them. The CDR3 totals 15 residues. Per germline, CDR1 KGHDR and CDR2 SFDVKD. CDR3 bases: TGTGCCACCAGTGATCGATGGCCAGGGGAAGAGACCCAGTACTTC. Amino acids: CATSDRWPGEETQYF.

Only one count was recorded for this clone. The V gene is TRBV6-2 or TRBV6-3, the J gene TRBJ1-2; D perhaps matches TRBD1 (5 bases). The CDR3 has 14 amino acids. Germline values: CDR1 MNHEY, CDR2 SVGEGT. The V end lost 5 bases, the J end lost 1 base, and 11 bases lay between the germline ends. CDR3 in amino acids: CASSGAAINYGYTF. The CDR3 nucleotides are TGTGCCAGCAGTGGGGCAGCGATTAACTATGGCTACACCTTC.

The chain combines TRBV19 with TRBJ2-7; the D gene is possibly TRBD2 (5 bases). Deletions cut 5 bases from V and 1 base from J, with 12 bases between. The CDR3 spans 14 residues. Germline values: CDR1 LNHDA, CDR2 SQIVND (reference sequence). The CDR3 here is CASSARLTSYEQYF. The CDR3 bases are TGTGCCAGTAGTGCCCGACTAACGTCCTACGAGCAGTACTTC.

V is TRBV27 and J is TRBJ1-5; TRBD1 matches at 11 bases. The CDR3 loop spans 18 amino acids. CDR1 MNHEY and CDR2 SMNVEV come from the germline V gene (reference sequence). The V and J ends lost 6 bases and 0 bases, in that order; junction bases with no gene match: 10. CDR3 coding DNA: TGTGCCAGCAGCCCCCGGACAGGGGGCGCCGGTAGCAATCAGCCCCAGCATTTT. It specifies CASSPRTGGAGSNQPQHF.

This clone was detected once. The gene calls are TRBV7-2 and TRBJ2-5; 15 nucleotides match TRBD2. V was clipped by 6 bases and J by 7 bases; unmatched bases: 15. This CDR3 comprises 18 residues. Per germline, CDR1 SGHTA and CDR2 FQGNSA. The CDR3 coding sequence is TGTGCCAGCAGTCATTTTGTGGGACTAGCGGGGGGCTTGGGGACCCAGTACTTC. Its protein product is CASSHFVGLAGGLGTQYF.

In its sample, this clone was seen a few times. This rearrangement joins TRBV5-1 to TRBJ2-7; perhaps TRBD1 as D (6 bases). The CDR3 spans 13 residues. The germline V and J ends were trimmed by 4 bases and 0 bases, with 8 bases remaining between them. Per the germline V gene, CDR1 is SGHRS and CDR2 is YFSETQ. Here the CDR3 DNA reads TGCGCCAGCAGCGGGGACAACTCCTACGAGCAGTACTTC. Translation: CASSGDNSYEQYF. The full variable domain, in which reference TRBV5-1 and TRBJ2-7 provide the parts outside the CDR3, is KAGVTQTPRYLIKTRGQQVTLSCSPISGHRSVSWYQQTPGQGLQFLFEYFSETQRNKGNFPGRFSGRQFSNSRSEMNVSTLELGDSALYLCASSGDNSYEQYFGPGTRLTVT.

The chain uses TRBV11-2 and TRBJ2-2, with 9 bases identical to TRBD1. V was clipped by 4 bases and J by 6 bases; unmatched bases: 9. From germline, CDR1 is SGHAT and CDR2 FQNNGV. The CDR3 has 16 residues. The CDR3 DNA is TGTGCCAGCAGCTCTACCGGGACAGGGTACTCCGGGGAGCTGTTTTTT. The encoded protein is CASSSTGTGYSGELFF.

This clone showed up just a few times. The rearrangement joins TRBV19 to TRBJ1-2; 7 positions agree with TRBD1. The CDR3 totals 16 residues. Losses at the gene ends were 4 bases for V and 4 bases for J; bases not matched to a gene: 12. The germline CDR1 and CDR2 sequences are LNHDA and SQIVND (reference sequence). CDR3 bases: TGTGCCAGTAGTAAGGGCCGGCAGGGGGACTTCTATGGCTACACCTTC. Translation gives CASSKGRQGDFYGYTF.

The chain is built from TRBV5-6 and TRBJ2-7, with 7 bases identical to TRBD1. CDR3 length: 13 residues. V lost 0 bases to trimming and J lost 3 bases; unmatched junction nucleotides: 0. The germline V gene encodes CDR1 SGHDT and CDR2 YYEEEE. The CDR3 coding sequence is TGTGCCAGCAGCTTGGGGACAGGCTACGAGCAGTACTTC. This codes for CASSLGTGYEQYF.

To note about this clone: This sample includes further DNA sequences coding for the same CDR3. The chain joins TRBV18 to TRBJ2-7; 10 bases line up with TRBD1. After removal of 2 bases from V and 2 bases from J, the junction contained 0 bases not matched to a gene. This CDR3 is 14 amino acids long. Germline-derived CDR1 and CDR2 are KGHSH and LQKENI. CDR3 nucleotide sequence: TGTGCCAGCTCACCAGGACAGGGGGCCTACGAGCAGTACTTC. It translates to CASSPGQGAYEQYF.